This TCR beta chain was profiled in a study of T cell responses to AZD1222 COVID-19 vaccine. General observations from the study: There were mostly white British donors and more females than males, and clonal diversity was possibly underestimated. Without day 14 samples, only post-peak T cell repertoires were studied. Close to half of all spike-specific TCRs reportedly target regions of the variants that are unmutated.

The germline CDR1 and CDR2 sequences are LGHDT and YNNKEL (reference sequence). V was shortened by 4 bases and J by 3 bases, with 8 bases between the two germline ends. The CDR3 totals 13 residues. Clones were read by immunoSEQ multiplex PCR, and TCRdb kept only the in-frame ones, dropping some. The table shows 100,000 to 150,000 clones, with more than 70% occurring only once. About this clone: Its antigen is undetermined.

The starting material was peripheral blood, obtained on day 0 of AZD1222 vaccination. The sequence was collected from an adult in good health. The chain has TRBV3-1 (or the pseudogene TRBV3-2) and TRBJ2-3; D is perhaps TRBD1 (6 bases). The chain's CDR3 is CASSLGGTDTQYF. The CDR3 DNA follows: TGTGCCAGCAGCCTAGGGGGAACAGATACGCAGTATTTT.